Below are 29 T cell receptor beta chains sequenced from a single sample in a study of T cell repertoires in cytomegalovirus infection (dated by TCRdb to the late 2010s). Data came from an Illumina HiSeq 1500. The public reads were reprocessed in TCRdb via fastp at Q25 and MiXCR, keeping in-frame beta chains. A single entry per CDR3 protein holds the most common genes and DNA from its merged rows. The sample table shows about 190,000 distinct CDR3 sequences, and 25% to 30% are seen once. Roughly 29% of the sample is in the top ten clones. Sequenced material: PBMCs. These receptors came from a human donor in good health (CMV status not recorded). Some clones in this sample may be carry-over from other donors' samples.

This clonotype was observed a handful of times. The chain has TRBV19 and TRBJ1-1, with D maybe TRBD1 (5 bases). There are 12 residues in the CDR3. Trimming stripped 2 bases from V and 4 bases from J, with 5 bases between. Germline-derived CDR1 and CDR2 are LNHDA and SQIVND (reference sequence). The CDR3 region is CASSIRGTEAFF. The CDR3 nucleotides read TGTGCCAGTAGTATAAGGGGCACTGAAGCTTTCTTT.

The rearrangement uses TRBV7-6 and TRBJ1-1; no firm D call. The CDR3 runs to 14 residues. Looked up from germline, CDR1 is SGHVS and CDR2 is FNYEAQ. The V gene lost 2 bases and the J gene lost 4 bases, with 11 bases spanning the gap. The CDR3 loop is CASSLSSGGTEAFF. The CDR3 DNA is TGTGCCAGCAGCTTATCTTCGGGCGGCACTGAAGCTTTCTTT.

This clonotype was detected only a few times. The V call is TRBV7-6, the J call TRBJ2-5; D might be TRBD1 (6 bases). V lost 2 bases to trimming and J lost 2 bases, with 15 bases between them. Germline V gene data show CDR1 as SGHVS and CDR2 as FNYEAQ. The CDR3 is 16 residues long. CDR3 nucleotides: TGTGCCAGCAGCTTAAATGTGGGACACATGCAAGAGACCCAGTACTTC. Amino acids: CASSLNVGHMQETQYF.

The count of this clonotype is one. The V call is TRBV20-1, the J call TRBJ1-4; TRBD1 is a possible D gene (5 bases). V was shortened by 1 base and J by 11 bases, with 11 bases between the two germline ends. Germline V lookup: CDR1 DFQATT, CDR2 SNEGSKA (reference sequence). This CDR3 spans 12 amino acids. CDR3 in DNA: TGCAGTGCTAGAGTAGGGGAGGTCAAACTGTTTTTT. This codes for CSARVGEVKLFF.

This clonotype was counted a few times. The chain joins TRBV7-2 to TRBJ2-3, with D unresolved. V shed 5 bases and J shed 1 base, with 10 bases lying between them. Per the germline V gene, CDR1 is SGHTA and CDR2 is FQGNSA. The CDR3 is made up of 14 amino acids. The CDR3 spells CASSPTDRTDTQYF. CDR3 sequence (DNA): TGTGCCAGCAGCCCTACCGACCGCACAGATACGCAGTATTTT.

In the case of this clonotype: Given a much more abundant clone one base away, this may be a read error. J is TRBJ1-1 and V is TRBV7-2; possibly TRBD1 for D (5 bases). This CDR3 contains 11 residues. Germline V lookup: CDR1 SGHTA, CDR2 FQGNSA. CDR3 amino acids: CSSSLGVGTFF. In DNA, the CDR3 is TGTTCCAGCAGCTTGGGGGTTGGAACTTTCTTT.

This clonotype came up a few times. The gene calls are TRBV11-2 and TRBJ1-6, with a weak D call TRBD1 (6 bases). V was trimmed by 0 bases and J by 10 bases, leaving 10 bases between them. Per the germline V gene, CDR1 is SGHAT and CDR2 is FQNNGV. CDR3 size: 14 residues. The DNA of the CDR3 is TGTGCCAGCAGCTTAGAACAGGGAAGCTCACCCCTCCACTTT. Protein: CASSLEQGSSPLHF.

This clonotype came up a few times. V usage is TRBV19 and J usage is TRBJ2-3, with a tentative D call TRBD2 (5 bases). The germline V gene has CDR1 LNHDA and CDR2 SQIVND (reference sequence). The CDR3 runs to 12 residues. The germline V and J ends were trimmed by 6 bases and 6 bases, with 10 bases remaining between them. The CDR3 DNA follows: TGTGCCAGTAGGGTCTCGGGGGATACGCAGTATTTT. Encoded protein: CASRVSGDTQYF.

V gene TRBV5-1 combines with J gene TRBJ2-5, with a possible D match to TRBD1 (6 bases). The germline gives CDR1 SGHRS, CDR2 YFSETQ. The ends were cut back, 0 bases at V and 1 base at J, with 10 bases in the middle. This CDR3 spans 15 amino acids. This chain's CDR3 is CASSLDAGVQETQYF. The CDR3 DNA is TGCGCCAGCAGCTTGGATGCAGGGGTCCAAGAGACCCAGTACTTC.

V usage is TRBV20-1 and J usage is TRBJ1-4; D might be TRBD1 (6 bases). The CDR3 sequence is 15 residues long. The germline V gene encodes CDR1 DFQATT and CDR2 SNEGSKA (reference sequence). The V end was cut by 6 bases, the J end by 7 bases, with 21 bases between. The CDR3 spells CSAPVPGANTEKLFF. The CDR3 nucleotides read TGCAGTGCGCCAGTTCCGGGGGCCAATACTGAAAAACTGTTTTTT.

This clonotype occurred many times. DNA of the CDR3: TGTGCCAGCAGCTTTCCCTCAGGCATTAACTATGGCTACACCTTC. Translated: CASSFPSGINYGYTF. J is TRBJ1-2 and V is TRBV7-2, with D hard to call. Germline CDR1 and CDR2: SGHTA and FQGNSA. V lost 3 bases to trimming and J lost 1 base, with 12 bases between them. This CDR3 has 15 residues.

The table lists this clonotype with many counts. The V gene is TRBV7-2, the J gene TRBJ2-7, with 7 positions matching TRBD1. The junction had 10 bases not matched to a gene; V was cut back by 5 bases and J by 3 bases. Germline values: CDR1 SGHTA, CDR2 FQGNSA. CDR3 size: 15 residues. The CDR3 region has the DNA TGTGCCAGCAGCCCGAGACAGGGTAGGGGCTACGAGCAGTACTTC. Protein product: CASSPRQGRGYEQYF.

This sequence joins TRBV14 and TRBJ2-6, with 9 bases aligning to TRBD1. Per germline, CDR1 SGHDN and CDR2 FVKESK. The CDR3 runs to 17 residues. J lost 4 bases, V lost 0 bases, and 4 bases had no gene match. CDR3 nucleotides: TGTGCCAGCAGCCAAGATCTTGGACAGGGGGGGGCCAACGTCCTGACTTTC. As protein: CASSQDLGQGGANVLTF. Full variable domain (rest looked up from reference TRBV14 and TRBJ2-6): EAGVTQFPSHSVIEKGQTVTLRCDPISGHDNLYWYRRVMGKEIKFLLHFVKESKQDESGMPNNRFLAERTGGTYSTLKVQPAELEDSGVYFCASSQDLGQGGANVLTFGAGSRLTVL.

V is TRBV25-1 and J is TRBJ1-2; 7 bases are shared with TRBD1. V shed 4 bases, J shed 4 bases, and the junction held 0 bases outside the gene matches. The CDR3 extends over 12 amino acids. Germline V gene sequence: CDR1 MGHDK, CDR2 SYGVNS. CDR3 sequence reads: CASSGDSYGYTF. The DNA of the CDR3 is TGTGCCAGCAGTGGGGACAGCTATGGCTACACCTTC.

The chain employs TRBV25-1 and TRBJ1-1; tentative D call: TRBD1 (6 bases). The CDR3 spans 15 residues. Germline V gene sequence: CDR1 MGHDK, CDR2 SYGVNS. V was trimmed by 0 bases and J by 1 base, leaving 9 bases between them. The chain's CDR3 is CASSEYQGPNTEAFF. The CDR3 coding sequence is TGTGCCAGCAGTGAATATCAGGGGCCGAACACTGAAGCTTTCTTT.

The rearrangement uses TRBV6-2 or TRBV6-3 and TRBJ2-7; D perhaps matches TRBD2 (6 bases). Trimming stripped 0 bases from V and 3 bases from J, with 18 bases between. The CDR3 length is 17 residues. Germline loops: CDR1 MNHEY, CDR2 SVGEGT. CDR3 amino acids: CASSYSKGGGEIYEQYF. DNA for the CDR3: TGTGCCAGCAGTTACTCGAAAGGCGGCGGGGAGATCTACGAGCAGTACTTC.

This clonotype was seen at least ten times. The V gene is TRBV18, the J gene TRBJ2-3, with TRBD2 matching over 9 bases. V dropped 4 bases and J dropped 1; count of bases not matched to a gene: 12. Germline V CDR1 and CDR2: KGHSH, LQKENI. The CDR3 runs to 18 residues. CDR3 coding DNA: TGTGCCAGCTCACACGGCGGAACTATAGCGGGGGGCACAGATACGCAGTATTTT. Its protein product is CASSHGGTIAGGTDTQYF.

This clonotype was found a few times. The gene calls are TRBV20-1 and TRBJ1-4, with 7 bases fitting TRBD1. This CDR3 region has 15 residues. Germline V lookup: CDR1 DFQATT, CDR2 SNEGSKA (reference sequence). DNA of the CDR3: TGCAGCGTATACCCCGCTGGGACAGTAAAAGAAAAACTGTTTTTT. Its translation is CSVYPAGTVKEKLFF.

The chain couples TRBV7-2 to TRBJ2-3; the D gene could be TRBD1 or TRBD2 (6 bases each). Germline assignment: CDR1 SGHTA and CDR2 FQGNSA. The CDR3 covers 15 residues. The ends were cut back, 5 bases at V and 1 base at J, with 13 bases in the middle. CDR3 bases: TGTGCCAGCAGCGGAGGGGGGAGAGGCACAGATACGCAGTATTTT. This gives the protein CASSGGGRGTDTQYF.

This chain uses TRBV10-3 with TRBJ2-2; maybe TRBD1 (5 bases). The CDR3 runs to 13 residues. The germline V and J ends were trimmed by 8 bases and 6 bases, with 13 bases remaining between them. From germline, CDR1 is ENHRY and CDR2 SYGVKD. The CDR3 reads CAIGDSFAGELFF. For the CDR3, the DNA is TGTGCCATCGGAGACAGTTTTGCCGGGGAGCTGTTTTTT.

This clonotype was counted between two and nine times. The rearrangement joins TRBV19 to TRBJ2-7; D not resolved. The V gene's germline CDR1 is LNHDA and CDR2 SQIVND (reference sequence). CDR3 length equals 14 residues. The V end lost 1 base, the J end lost 1 base, and 8 bases lay between the germline ends. DNA for the CDR3: TGTGCCAGTAGTATAGGGGCCCGATCCTACGAGCAGTACTTC. The encoded protein is CASSIGARSYEQYF. The full variable domain, completed using reference TRBV19 and TRBJ2-7, is DGGITQSPKYLFRKEGQNVTLSCEQNLNHDAMYWYRQDPGQGLRLIYYSQIVNDFQKGDIAEGYSVSREKKESFPLTVTSAQKNPTAFYLCASSIGARSYEQYFGPGTRLTVT.

The V call is TRBV18, the J call TRBJ2-2; 8 positions agree with TRBD2. Germline CDR1 KGHSH, CDR2 LQKENI. V shed 5 bases and J 1 base; nucleotides not matched to a gene: 3. The CDR3 extends over 15 amino acids. The CDR3 loop reads CASSSAGVNTGELFF. In DNA, the CDR3 is TGTGCCAGCTCATCAGCGGGGGTGAACACCGGGGAGCTGTTTTTT.

A few counts support this clonotype. The genes are TRBV28 and TRBJ1-5, with D uncertain. V shed 4 bases and J shed 1 base, with 17 bases lying between them. This CDR3 is 17 amino acids long. Germline V gene sequence: CDR1 MDHEN, CDR2 SYDVKM. This chain's CDR3 is CASSSYILAGSNQPQHF. The DNA for the CDR3 is TGTGCCAGCAGTTCCTACATTCTTGCGGGCAGCAATCAGCCCCAGCATTTT.

The chain carries TRBV12-3 or TRBV12-4 and TRBJ2-3; D is unclear. V lost 2 bases to trimming and J lost 1 base, with 10 bases between them. This CDR3 contains 15 residues. CDR3 amino acids: CASSLIGLGTDTQYF. CDR3 sequence (DNA): TGTGCCAGCAGTTTAATAGGGTTGGGCACAGATACGCAGTATTTT.

In this sample, this clonotype turned up a few times. V is TRBV18 and J is TRBJ1-2, with 8 bases that match TRBD1. CDR1 is KGHSH, CDR2 LQKENI, per germline. The CDR3 has 15 residues. Germline trimming cut 5 bases from V and 2 bases from J; bases unmatched to any gene: 7. This CDR3 reads CASSRDRTDNYGYTF. The CDR3 nucleotides read TGTGCCAGCTCAAGGGACAGGACCGACAACTATGGCTACACCTTC. The whole variable domain, remainder taken from reference TRBV18 and TRBJ1-2, is NAGVMQNPRHLVRRRGQEARLRCSPMKGHSHVYWYRQLPEEGLKFMVYLQKENIIDESGMPKERFSAEFPKEGPSILRIQQVVRGDSAAYFCASSRDRTDNYGYTFGSGTRLTVV.

J is TRBJ1-1 and V is TRBV12-3 or TRBV12-4; D perhaps matches TRBD1 (5 bases). The CDR3 is 13 amino acids. V was pared by 8 bases and J by 2 bases, with 12 bases between. The DNA for the CDR3 is TGTGCCAGCGCCGGGACCCTAAACACTGAAGCTTTCTTT. Protein: CASAGTLNTEAFF.

This clonotype was picked up a small number of times. The CDR3 nucleotides are TGTGCCAGCAGCCAAGAAGTCAGGGATTTCTACGAGCAGTACTTC. Its translation is CASSQEVRDFYEQYF. The rearrangement joins TRBV4-2 to TRBJ2-7, with a possible D match to TRBD1 (5 bases). This CDR3 region has 15 residues. V was trimmed by 0 bases and J by 3 bases, leaving 12 bases between them. From germline, CDR1 is LGHNA and CDR2 YNFKEQ.

Concerning this clonotype: One end of the junction fails to match germline, which may point to a read error. The chain combines TRBV20-1 with TRBJ2-1; 13 bases are a match to TRBD2. The CDR3 loop spans 12 amino acids. The V gene's germline CDR1 is DFQATT and CDR2 SNEGSKA (reference sequence). CDR3: CSARGLAGSLVF. The CDR3 nucleotides read TGCAGTGCTAGGGGACTAGCGGGGTCCTTGGTCTTC.

The J gene is TRBJ2-7, the V gene TRBV6-5; tentative D call: TRBD2 (6 bases). Germline V CDR1 and CDR2: MNHEY, SVGAGI. The V end was cut by 6 bases, the J end by 2 bases, with 11 bases between. This CDR3 has 13 residues. CDR3 loop: CASRGPGAYEQYF. CDR3 nucleotide sequence: TGTGCCAGCAGGGGCCCGGGAGCCTACGAGCAGTACTTC.